Following are 5 T cell receptor beta chains from one sample sequenced in a study of T-cell memory formation after mild COVID-19. From the 5' RACE reads, TCRdb called clonotypes with MiXCR, one entry per CDR3 protein. Of some 450,000 distinct CDR3 sequences in the sample, about a sixth are singletons; the top ten hold roughly 21%. Material for sequencing was PBMCs or a T cell subset sorted from them (not recorded which). All receptors come from a man between 18 and 29 years old who had mild COVID-19 (a few samples of this study predate the infection). Cell type and time point are not known.

The V and J genes are TRBV7-2 and TRBJ2-3; possibly TRBD2 for D (7 bases). Germline V CDR1 and CDR2: SGHTA, FQGNSA. V dropped 5 bases and J dropped 2 bases, with 17 bases sitting between them. The CDR3 is 16 residues long. The CDR3 DNA reads as TGTGCCAGCAGCCGAAGGGGGGGATCCAACACAGATACGCAGTATTTT. Translated, it gives CASSRRGGSNTDTQYF. The full variable domain, rest sourced from reference TRBV7-2 and TRBJ2-3, is GAGVSQSPSNKVTEKGKDVELRCDPISGHTALYWYRQSLGQGLEFLIYFQGNSAPDKSGLPSDRFSAERTGGSVSTLTIQRTQQEDSAVYLCASSRRGGSNTDTQYFGPGTRLTVL.

This clonotype was detected many times. The rearrangement joins TRBV4-1 to TRBJ1-5, with 9 nucleotides matching TRBD1. V trimming: 7 bases; J trimming: 0 bases; junction bases outside the gene matches: 4. The CDR3 runs to 15 residues. Germline V gene data show CDR1 as MGHRA and CDR2 as YSYEKL. The CDR3 DNA reads as TGCGCCAGCACCAGGACAGGGGATAGCAATCAGCCCCAGCATTTT. Residues: CASTRTGDSNQPQHF.

This clonotype has a handful of counts. The genes are TRBV15 and TRBJ2-7; D might be TRBD1 (6 bases). V dropped 5 bases and J dropped 7 bases, with 15 bases sitting between them. This CDR3 spans 13 amino acids. Germline CDR1 and CDR2: LNHNV and YYDKDF (reference sequence). The DNA of the CDR3 is TGTGCCACCAGCTCCGACTTAGGGGGAGAGCAGTACGTC. As protein: CATSSDLGGEQYV.

The rearrangement uses TRBV5-1 and TRBJ2-2, with 7 bases aligning to TRBD1. This CDR3 comprises 16 residues. The trim removed 1 base at V and 0 bases at J, leaving 3 bases unmatched. Germline V lookup: CDR1 SGHRS, CDR2 YFSETQ. The CDR3 region is CASSLRGGPNTGELFF. The CDR3 DNA sequence: TGCGCCAGCAGCTTGCGAGGGGGCCCGAACACCGGGGAGCTGTTTTTT.

V and J are TRBV20-1 and TRBJ1-5; unclear D gene. The length of the CDR3 is 13 residues. V gave up 7 bases and J gave up 1 base, with 11 bases separating them. Germline assignment: CDR1 DFQATT and CDR2 SNEGSKA (reference sequence). The CDR3 spells CSGSPDSNQPQHF. DNA of the CDR3: TGCAGTGGGAGCCCAGACAGCAATCAGCCCCAGCATTTT.